This T cell receptor beta chain was sequenced in a study of T cells after yellow fever vaccination. The authors made TCR cDNA by 5'RACE template switching, adding a universal primer site and UMIs. One entry per CDR3 protein, called by TCRdb with MiXCR from the 5' RACE reads. The sample has about 550,000 distinct CDR3 sequences, over 15% seen once. Study-wide points: Subsequent booster samples again held most clones from primary vaccination (96% CD4, roughly 91% CD8).

Germline-derived CDR1 and CDR2 are DFQATT and SNEGSKA (reference sequence). CDR3 size: 13 residues. The V and J ends lost 3 bases and 6 bases, in that order; junction bases with no gene match: 8. Concerning this clonotype: The antigen is undetermined.

Sequences were derived from PBMCs, sampled 15 days after the yellow fever booster vaccination. The V gene is TRBV20-1, the J gene TRBJ2-7, with TRBD2 matching over 7 bases. This sequence was found in a young man who received the YFV17D yellow fever vaccine. DNA for the CDR3: TGCAGTGCTAGCGGGAGCGGGGAGGGCGAGCAGTACTTC. As protein: CSASGSGEGEQYF.